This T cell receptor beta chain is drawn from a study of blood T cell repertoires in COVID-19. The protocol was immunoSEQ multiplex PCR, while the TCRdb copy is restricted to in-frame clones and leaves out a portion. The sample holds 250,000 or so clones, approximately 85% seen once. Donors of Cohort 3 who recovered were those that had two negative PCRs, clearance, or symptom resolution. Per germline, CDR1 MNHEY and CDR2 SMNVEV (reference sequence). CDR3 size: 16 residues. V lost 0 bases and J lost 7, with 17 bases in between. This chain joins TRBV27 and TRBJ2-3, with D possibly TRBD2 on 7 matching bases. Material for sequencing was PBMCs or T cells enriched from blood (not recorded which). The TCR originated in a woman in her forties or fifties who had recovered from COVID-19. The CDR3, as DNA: TGTGCCAGCAGTTTATCCAGCGGGGAGGGGGTGAATACGCAGTATTTT. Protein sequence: CASSLSSGEGVNTQYF.